This is a list of T cell receptor beta chains from one sample in a study of beta chain bispecific antibodies for T cell cancers. No antigen has been identified for these receptors. Using its own MiXCR run on the 5' RACE reads, TCRdb lists one record per CDR3 protein. The sample includes 20,000 or so distinct CDR3 sequences, about 2.7% of them seen just once. Input material: healthy donor T cells cultured with leukemia cells. The receptor source for this set is a human donor in good health. Some clones in this sample may be carry-over from other donors' samples. The CDR3 runs from the conserved cysteine through the conserved F or W. D genes are given only for firm matches. Size tells how often a clone was seen, or its class if it is expanded.

cdr3_length	j_call	clone_size	d_call	v_call	cdr3_nt	cdr3_aa
14	TRBJ1-6	many	TRBD1	TRBV15	TGTGCCACCAGCAGAGCAGGGGGTAATTCACCCCTCCACTTT	CATSRAGGNSPLHF
14	TRBJ2-1	many	TRBD2	TRBV3-1	TGTGCCAGCAGCCTAGCGGGGGGGCCTTATGAGCAGTTCTTC	CASSLAGGPYEQFF
16	TRBJ1-3	many	NA	TRBV3-1	TGTGCCAGCAGCCATTACACCCGAAGCTCTGGAAACACCATATATTTT	CASSHYTRSSGNTIYF
16	TRBJ2-7	once	NA	TRBV7-6	TGTGCCAGCAGCTTAGAGGAGCAGGGCGGGTTCAACGAGCAGTACTTC	CASSLEEQGGFNEQYF
15	TRBJ1-2	many	NA	TRBV6-5	TGTGCCAGCAGCCCCACCCTGATAGGGGAAGATGGCTACACCTTC	CASSPTLIGEDGYTF
14	TRBJ2-3	many	TRBD1	TRBV2	TGTGCCAGCATCCGGGACAGGGGCACAGATACGCAGTATTTT	CASIRDRGTDTQYF
13	TRBJ2-1	many	NA	TRBV4-1	TGCGCCAGCAGCCAATACACCGGCGGTGAGCAGTTCTTC	CASSQYTGGEQFF
16	TRBJ2-7	medium-sized	NA	TRBV5-1	TGCGCCAGCAGCTTGTCGACAGGCGCCCGGGTATACGAGCAGTACTTC	CASSLSTGARVYEQYF
12	TRBJ1-5	many	NA	TRBV10-2	TGCGCCAGCAGTTTGGGAGATCAGCCCCAGCATTTT	CASSLGDQPQHF
15	TRBJ1-5	many	NA	TRBV5-1	TGCGCCAGCAGCTTGGTGCCAGGCTCCAATCAGCCCCAGCATTTT	CASSLVPGSNQPQHF
17	TRBJ2-5	many	TRBD2	TRBV10-2	TGCGCCACCCACCCGGGACTAGCGGAGGATTATTCTGAGACCCAGTACTTC	CATHPGLAEDYSETQYF